The clone carrying this T cell receptor beta chain has only a few counts. Antigen specificity is unknown. Unique molecular identifiers were used in preparing the TCRbeta library. TCRdb independently ran MiXCR on the PCR reads; one entry per CDR3 protein. This sample has roughly 100,000 distinct CDR3 sequences, with about 7.5% found just once. The data originate from a study of T-cell reconstitution after alpha-beta-depleted transplantation in children. This CDR3 has 17 residues. Trimming cost V 1 base and J 2 bases; bases outside gene matches: 11. Germline assignment: CDR1 SGHAT and CDR2 FQNNGV. Points from the study as a whole: Reportedly, alpha-beta T cells present about two months post-transplant originated from several hundred expanded clones of graft origin. Newly made T cells mostly supplied T-cell counts and diversity one year after transplant.

The origin of this receptor is a boy aged 2 to 10 with acute lymphoblastic leukemia, due to receive a stem cell transplant. Sequenced material: PBMCs, taken before TCRalphabeta/CD19-depleted stem cell transplant. This sequence joins TRBV11-2 and TRBJ2-7; the match to TRBD2 covers 7 bases. The CDR3 DNA follows: TGTGCCAGCAGCTTAGTTATGGCTAGCGGCGTTACCTACGAGCAGTACTTC. This encodes CASSLVMASGVTYEQYF.